This T cell receptor beta chain appears in the sequencing data of a study of T cells in women clearing cervical HPV infection. Findings and limits, study-wide: TRBV6-7 abundance was lower in cases than controls (0.11% versus 0.16%). Richness differences could reflect unmeasured T-cell content per sample.

Using immunoSEQ multiplex PCR, the repertoire was profiled, and TCRdb retains in-frame clones only, with some absent. Here the sample table reports tens of thousands of clones. Looked up from germline, CDR1 is SEHNR and CDR2 is FQNEAQ (reference sequence). The CDR3 covers 14 residues. V was pared by 5 bases and J by 1 base, with 12 bases between. With respect to this clone: What it recognizes is unknown. The CDR3 end falls 3 residues outside the read, so it is completed with the germline J gene.

The sample taken for sequencing was blood buffy coat. V gene TRBV7-9 combines with J gene TRBJ2-7; D not certain. The receptor's source is a woman between 18 and 70 years old with a cervical HPV16 infection that either progressed to CIN3+ or cleared (not recorded which). This chain's CDR3 is CASSPGSLSYEQYF. Partial CDR3 DNA: TGTGCCAGCAGCCCCGGGTCACTATCCTACGAG.